What follows describes a single T cell receptor beta chain. Profiled with immunoSEQ multiplex PCR; TCRdb holds only in-frame clones, not every one. Among 85,000 to 100,000 clones listed, 67% were seen once. These data belong to a study of shared clonotypes between healthy human individuals. Study context: CD8 memory received one plate per donor, CD8 naive two, CD4 memory three and CD4 naive three.

Germline CDR1 is MNHEY and CDR2 is SVGAGI. V trimming: 4 bases; J trimming: 0 bases; junction bases outside the gene matches: 5. CDR3 length: 15 residues. Sequencing was done on a sample of memory CD8+ T cells sorted from blood. The subset: CD45RO+ cells pooled with CCR7-negative TemRA cells. The chain links TRBV6-5 to TRBJ2-7; 8 bases are a match to TRBD1. This clonotype was obtained from a man younger than 40 in good health. CDR3 region: CASSFDRGRSYEQYF. For the CDR3, the DNA is TGTGCCAGCAGTTTTGACAGGGGACGCTCCTACGAGCAGTACTTC.